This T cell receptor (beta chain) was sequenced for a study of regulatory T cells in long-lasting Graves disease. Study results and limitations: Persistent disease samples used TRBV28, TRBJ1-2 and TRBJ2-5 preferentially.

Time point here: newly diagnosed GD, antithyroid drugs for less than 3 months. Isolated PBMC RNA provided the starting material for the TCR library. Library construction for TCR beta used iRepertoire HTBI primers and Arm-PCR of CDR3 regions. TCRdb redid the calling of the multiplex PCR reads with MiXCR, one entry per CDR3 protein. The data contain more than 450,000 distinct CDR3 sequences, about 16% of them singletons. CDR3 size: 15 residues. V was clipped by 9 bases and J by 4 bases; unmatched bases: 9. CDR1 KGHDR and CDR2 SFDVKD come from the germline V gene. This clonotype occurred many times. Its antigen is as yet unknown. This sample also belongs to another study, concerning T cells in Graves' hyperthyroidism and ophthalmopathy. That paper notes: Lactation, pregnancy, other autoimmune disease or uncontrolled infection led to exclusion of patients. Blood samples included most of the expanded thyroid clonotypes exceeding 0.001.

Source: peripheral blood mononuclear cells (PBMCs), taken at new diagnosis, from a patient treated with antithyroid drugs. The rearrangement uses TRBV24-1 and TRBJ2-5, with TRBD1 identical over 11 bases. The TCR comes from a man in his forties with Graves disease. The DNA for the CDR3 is TGTGCCACCGCATATTGGGACAGGGGGGGAGAGACCCAGTACTTC. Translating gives CATAYWDRGGETQYF.